This T cell receptor (beta chain) comes out of a study of cytomegalovirus exposure and HLA in healthy donors. Study results and limitations: Some public TCRs appeared in many individuals, while most sequences were rare. TRBV6-2, TRBV6-3 and some other V segments were unresolvable in 87-base-pair reads. As was reported, the classifier diagnosed cytomegalovirus status with high specificity and sensitivity.

As to this clone: Its antigen is unknown.

This CDR3 spans 15 amino acids. V was cut by 10 bases and J by 3 bases, with 21 bases left in between. Germline V CDR1 and CDR2: ENHRY, SYGVKD. A multiplex PCR was run with 60 Vbeta primers and 13 Jbeta primers. The table came from immunoSEQ multiplex PCR; TCRdb's copy has only in-frame clones and leaves some out. The table includes roughly 150,000 clones, about 84% detected once. The donors comprised healthy bone marrow donors. Source material: PBMCs. The TCR sequence derives from a woman in her forties in good health and CMV-seropositive. The rearrangement links TRBV10-3 to TRBJ1-1; possibly TRBD1 for D (5 bases). This chain's CDR3 is CATSLPPGPDTEAFF. The CDR3 DNA follows: TGTGCCACCAGCCTCCCGCCAGGGCCTGACACTGAAGCTTTCTTT.